This T cell receptor (beta chain) was captured in a study of cytomegalovirus exposure and HLA in healthy donors. V was clipped by 1 base and J by 4 bases; unmatched bases: 4. The CDR3 spans 15 residues. Per germline, CDR1 MGHRA and CDR2 YSYEKL. This clone showed up just once. 60 Vbeta and 13 Jbeta primers were used in PCR. Sequencing used immunoSEQ multiplex PCR; TCRdb keeps in-frame clones, though not all of them. The data contain 95,000 to 110,000 clones, approximately 66% of them singletons. The sequenced material came from PBMCs. The TCR comes from a woman aged 45-65 years in good health and CMV-seronegative. The chain uses TRBV4-1 and TRBJ2-7; 10 nucleotides line up with TRBD2. CDR3 residues: CASSQGTSGQYEQYF. CDR3 nucleotides: TGCGCCAGCAGCCAAGGGACTAGCGGACAATACGAGCAGTACTTC.